One sample yielded the 32 T cell receptor beta chains listed below, sequenced in a study of shared clonotypes between healthy human individuals. This table comes from immunoSEQ multiplex PCR, and its TCRdb copy is limited to in-frame clones, with some not included. Among around 2.1 million clones listed, under 97% were seen once. Source material: naive CD4+ T cells sorted from blood. Subset meaning: CD45RA+ positively selected. Receptors originate from a man aged 18 to 30 in good health.

The chain recombines TRBV20-1 with TRBJ1-2; D remains ambiguous. The length of the CDR3 is 11 residues. V was trimmed by 4 bases and J by 4 bases, leaving 7 bases between them. Germline assignment: CDR1 DFQATT and CDR2 SNEGSKA (reference sequence). CDR3: CSAIGAYGYTF. CDR3 in DNA: TGCAGTGCTATTGGTGCCTATGGCTACACCTTC.

The J gene is TRBJ2-5, the V gene TRBV28; no clear D. CDR1 and CDR2 from the germline V gene are MDHEN and SYDVKM. The germline V and J ends were trimmed by 1 base and 6 bases, with 12 bases remaining between them. The CDR3 length is 14 residues. The CDR3 loop is CASSLFSPVKTQYF. DNA of the CDR3: TGTGCCAGCAGTTTATTTTCTCCCGTAAAGACCCAGTACTTC.

The count of this clone is one. The chain has TRBV5-4 and TRBJ2-5; 9 nucleotides align to TRBD1. The V gene's germline CDR1 is SGHNT and CDR2 YYREEE (reference sequence). The length of the CDR3 is 15 residues. Trimming at V came to 5 bases and at J to 3 bases, leaving 8 bases not matched to a gene. This chain's CDR3 is CASSRGDREKETQYF. CDR3 in DNA: TGTGCCAGCAGTCGGGGGGACAGGGAGAAAGAGACCCAGTACTTC. Full variable domain (remainder filled in from reference TRBV5-4 and TRBJ2-5): ETGVTQSPTHLIKTRGQQVTLRCSSQSGHNTVSWYQQALGQGPQFIFQYYREEENGRGNFPPRFSGLQFPNYSSELNVNALELDDSALYLCASSRGDREKETQYFGPGTRLLVL.

The chain combines TRBV7-2 with TRBJ2-7, with D perhaps TRBD1 (6 bases). Germline loops: CDR1 SGHTA, CDR2 FQGNSA. The CDR3 sequence is 14 residues long. Trimming stripped 5 bases from V and 2 bases from J, with 13 bases between. Written as DNA, the CDR3 is TGTGCCAGCAGCACCCACAGGGCGACCTACGAGCAGTACTTC. Residues: CASSTHRATYEQYF.

This chain connects TRBV6-5 to TRBJ1-3; D not certain. CDR1 is MNHEY and CDR2 is SVGAGI in the germline V gene. This CDR3 is built from 14 residues. V lost 6 bases, J lost 1 base, and 10 bases lay in between. The CDR3: CASSRHVSGNTIYF. The CDR3 nucleotides read TGTGCCAGCAGCAGACATGTATCTGGAAACACCATATATTTT.

The CDR3 region has the DNA TGTGCCAGCAGTATCGCCCAGGGACCTAACTATGGCTACACCTTC. It encodes CASSIAQGPNYGYTF. V and J are TRBV28 and TRBJ1-2; a weak D match, TRBD1 (5 bases). The V gene lost 5 bases and the J gene lost 0 bases, with 13 bases spanning the gap. The germline V gene encodes CDR1 MDHEN and CDR2 SYDVKM. The CDR3 has 15 residues.

This chain links TRBV2 with TRBJ1-5; maybe TRBD1 (5 bases). V dropped 6 bases and J dropped 6 bases, with 12 bases sitting between them. The germline V gene encodes CDR1 SNHLY and CDR2 FYNNEI. The length of the CDR3 is 13 residues. CDR3 coding DNA: TGTGCCAGCAGCCCTCAGGGTGTTCAGCCCCAGCATTTT. This codes for CASSPQGVQPQHF.

The chain combines TRBV28 with TRBJ1-5; D is perhaps TRBD1 (6 bases). CDR3 length equals 12 residues. Trimming took off 8 bases at V and 6 bases at J, with 11 bases between the two ends. The germline CDR1 and CDR2 sequences are MDHEN and SYDVKM. The CDR3 DNA follows: TGTGCCAGCGGGACATTCATTCAGCCCCAGCATTTT. Translation gives CASGTFIQPQHF.

In the case of this clone: Other DNA sequences in this specimen translate into the identical CDR3. V usage is TRBV18 and J usage is TRBJ2-7; no reliable D call. The CDR3 extends over 14 amino acids. CDR1 and CDR2 from the germline V gene are KGHSH and LQKENI. V was clipped by 2 bases and J by 1 base, with 9 bases between them. The CDR3 here is CASSPSDGSYEQYF. As DNA, the CDR3 is TGTGCCAGCTCACCATCGGACGGATCCTACGAGCAGTACTTC.

This clone showed up just once. The CDR3 is CASSSTPASTGSTDTQYF. As DNA, the CDR3 is TGCGCCAGCAGTTCCACTCCGGCCTCGACAGGGAGCACAGATACGCAGTATTTT. The genes are TRBV5-1 and TRBJ2-3, with 7 bases matching TRBD1. The CDR3 sequence is 18 residues long. Per germline, CDR1 SGHRS and CDR2 YFSETQ. V dropped 5 bases and J dropped 0; count of bases not matched to a gene: 15.

This CDR3 is CASNVQADSPLHF. The DNA of the CDR3 is TGTGCCAGCAACGTTCAAGCGGATTCACCCCTCCACTTT. This chain uses TRBV18 with TRBJ1-6; D is unresolved. Deletions cut 8 bases from V and 8 bases from J, with 13 bases between. In germline, CDR1 is KGHSH, CDR2 LQKENI. The CDR3 loop spans 13 amino acids.

Concerning this clone itself: Within the sample, other DNA sequences also encode this same CDR3. The chain couples TRBV5-1 to TRBJ2-3, with unresolved D. There are 14 residues in the CDR3. Germline CDR1 is SGHRS and CDR2 is YFSETQ. The V gene lost 2 bases and the J gene lost 2 bases, with 9 bases spanning the gap. The CDR3 is CASSFTTSTDTQYF. The CDR3, as DNA: TGCGCCAGCAGCTTCACTACTTCCACAGATACGCAGTATTTT.

The chain carries TRBV10-3 and TRBJ2-1, with 7 nucleotides matching TRBD2. Germline V lookup: CDR1 ENHRY, CDR2 SYGVKD. The V segment lost 10 bases and the J segment 4 bases; nucleotides outside the gene matches: 10. The CDR3 spans 14 residues. The CDR3: CATGSGTQYNEQFF. CDR3 nucleotide sequence: TGTGCCACTGGGAGCGGGACGCAATACAATGAGCAGTTCTTC.

A remark on this clone: No DNA is shown, since the ends of the CDR3 on it are uncertain; the CDR3 is the one TCRdb lists. The V and J genes are TRBV5-6 and TRBJ2-7; the D call in the table, TRBD2, was not verified against the DNA. The CDR3 is 19 residues long, counting both termini. Germline lookup yields CDR1 SGHDT and CDR2 YYEEEE. CDR3 sequence reads: CASSTPGTFGANATYEQYF.

This rearrangement joins TRBV2 to TRBJ1-3; D not resolved. The CDR3 sequence is 15 residues long. Germline-derived CDR1 and CDR2 are SNHLY and FYNNEI. The ends were cut back, 8 bases at V and 2 bases at J, with 16 bases in the middle. The CDR3 reads CASSPLEAAGNTIYF. CDR3 nucleotide sequence: TGTGCCAGCTCCCCCCTAGAGGCAGCTGGAAACACCATATATTTT.

On this clone itself: Within the sample, other DNA sequences also encode this same CDR3. The chain links TRBV7-2 to TRBJ2-5; TRBD2 is a possible D gene (6 bases). The ends were cut back, 5 bases at V and 1 base at J, with 8 bases in the middle. The germline V gene encodes CDR1 SGHTA and CDR2 FQGNSA. CDR3 size: 13 residues. The CDR3 loop reads CASSRAGQETQYF. CDR3 nucleotide sequence: TGTGCCAGCAGCCGAGCGGGCCAAGAGACCCAGTACTTC. Together with reference TRBV7-2 and TRBJ2-5, the CDR3 gives the full variable domain: GAGVSQSPSNKVTEKGKDVELRCDPISGHTALYWYRQSLGQGLEFLIYFQGNSAPDKSGLPSDRFSAERTGGSVSTLTIQRTQQEDSAVYLCASSRAGQETQYFGPGTRLLVL.

The chain couples TRBV28 to TRBJ2-7; 8 bases are a match to TRBD2. Germline V gene lookup returns CDR1 MDHEN and CDR2 SYDVKM. This CDR3 has 15 amino acids. Losses at the gene ends were 3 bases for V and 2 bases for J; bases not matched to a gene: 6. As DNA, the CDR3 is TGTGCCAGCAGTTTTGCAAGCGGGAGACCCTACGAGCAGTACTTC. Protein product: CASSFASGRPYEQYF.

The CDR3 DNA is TGCGCCAGCAGCTTGGGGCCCGAAGCCAATCAGCCCCAGCATTTT. It translates to CASSLGPEANQPQHF. The V gene is TRBV5-1, the J gene TRBJ1-5; D gene unclear. CDR3 length equals 15 residues. Trimming took off 0 bases at V and 3 bases at J, with 10 bases between the two ends. Germline-derived CDR1 and CDR2 are SGHRS and YFSETQ.

The chain links TRBV6-6 to TRBJ2-5; 7 bases align to TRBD1. This CDR3 contains 14 residues. The J segment lost 10 bases and the V segment lost 6 bases, leaving 14 bases of the junction unmatched. Germline V gives CDR1 MNHNY, CDR2 SVGAGI (reference sequence). CDR3 sequence reads: CASRKDRPGVDQYF. The CDR3 DNA sequence: TGTGCCAGCAGAAAGGACAGGCCCGGAGTTGACCAGTACTTC.

The J gene is TRBJ2-7, the V gene TRBV4-1, with 10 bases matching TRBD1. V was clipped by 2 bases and J by 4 bases; unmatched bases: 5. This CDR3 comprises 15 residues. Germline CDR1 and CDR2: MGHRA and YSYEKL. CDR3 sequence reads: CASSQPTGGFYEQYF. The CDR3 DNA sequence: TGCGCCAGCAGCCAACCGACAGGGGGCTTTTACGAGCAGTACTTC.

The V call is TRBV4-3, the J call TRBJ1-5; D not resolved. The germline gives CDR1 LGHNA, CDR2 YSLEER. The CDR3 is made up of 15 amino acids. Trimming removed 1 base at V and 0 bases at J, with 7 bases between. This CDR3 reads CASSQAHNSNQPQHF. The CDR3 coding sequence is TGCGCCAGCAGCCAAGCACACAATAGCAATCAGCCCCAGCATTTT.

The rearrangement uses TRBV6-1 and TRBJ1-1, with D unclear. CDR1 is MNHNS, CDR2 SASEGT, per germline. The ends were cut back, 7 bases at V and 11 bases at J, with 20 bases in the middle. This CDR3 has 13 amino acids. The DNA for the CDR3 is TGTGCCAGCACCCAAGGAGATAGTCTAGAGGCTTTCTTT. Amino acids: CASTQGDSLEAFF.

This rearrangement joins TRBV11-3 to TRBJ2-2, with 9 nucleotides matching TRBD1. Germline lookup yields CDR1 SGHNT and CDR2 YENEEA. With V trimmed by 5 bases and J by 4 bases, 8 bases remained unmatched. This CDR3 has 16 residues. The CDR3 region is CASSQDRGVVTGELFF. The CDR3, as DNA: TGTGCCAGCAGCCAGGACAGGGGTGTAGTCACCGGGGAGCTGTTTTTT.

This chain joins TRBV29-1 and TRBJ2-1; 9 nucleotides match TRBD1. The CDR3 is 14 amino acids. V trimming: 5 bases; J trimming: 8 bases; junction bases outside the gene matches: 10. Germline CDR1 is SQVTM and CDR2 is ANQGSEA. CDR3 nucleotides: TGCAGCGTTAAAGTACAACAGGGGGCAGATGAGCAGTTCTTC. Residues: CSVKVQQGADEQFF.

As regards this clone: Other DNA sequences in the same sample also yield this CDR3. The genes are TRBV18 and TRBJ2-7, with no clear D. Germline CDR1 KGHSH, CDR2 LQKENI. This CDR3 contains 13 residues. The V gene lost 1 base and the J gene lost 2 bases, with 6 bases spanning the gap. The CDR3 spells CASSPQSAYEQYF. CDR3 bases: TGTGCCAGCTCACCACAGTCAGCCTACGAGCAGTACTTC.

The V and J genes are TRBV5-1 and TRBJ1-1, with no clear D. The ends were cut back, 0 bases at V and 4 bases at J, with 10 bases in the middle. The germline V gene has CDR1 SGHRS and CDR2 YFSETQ. This CDR3 has 14 amino acids. The DNA for the CDR3 is TGCGCCAGCAGCTTGGAAATTGAAAGCACTGAAGCTTTCTTT. Translation: CASSLEIESTEAFF.

This chain links TRBV28 with TRBJ2-7; D is ambiguous. The CDR3 sequence is 12 residues long. V lost 6 bases and J 5 bases, leaving 11 bases between the germline ends. CDR1 and CDR2 (germline): MDHEN, SYDVKM. CDR3 DNA: TGTGCCAGCAGCATAACGAGGAACGAGCAGTACTTC. As protein: CASSITRNEQYF.

The chain combines TRBV18 with TRBJ2-6; D possibly corresponds to TRBD1 (5 bases). Germline CDR1 and CDR2: KGHSH and LQKENI. The CDR3 extends over 20 amino acids. The ends were cut back, 1 base at V and 1 base at J, with 20 bases in the middle. The CDR3 reads CASSPRQGKGVGSGANVLTF. Written as DNA, the CDR3 is TGTGCCAGCTCACCACGCCAGGGTAAGGGCGTTGGGTCTGGGGCCAACGTCCTGACTTTC.

This sequence joins TRBV6-5 and TRBJ2-5; TRBD1 matches 8 bases. V lost 2 bases and J lost 5; bases outside the gene matches: 4. Germline loops: CDR1 MNHEY, CDR2 SVGAGI. The CDR3 runs to 14 residues. The CDR3 region is CASSYPGQAETQYF. In DNA, the CDR3 is TGTGCCAGCAGTTACCCGGGACAGGCGGAGACCCAGTACTTC.

This sequence joins TRBV5-1 and TRBJ2-5; TRBD2 might be the D (5 bases). Trimming stripped 2 bases from V and 0 bases from J, with 14 bases between. The CDR3 totals 16 residues. Germline loops: CDR1 SGHRS, CDR2 YFSETQ. The CDR3 DNA sequence: TGCGCCAGCAGCTTACAAGCCTCCGGGAACCAAGAGACCCAGTACTTC. Its protein is CASSLQASGNQETQYF.

J is TRBJ2-3 and V is TRBV9; 8 bases fit TRBD2. Germline V gives CDR1 SGDLS, CDR2 YYNGEE. CDR3 size: 15 residues. V was clipped by 0 bases and J by 4 bases; unmatched bases: 4. The chain's CDR3 is CASSVEAGASDTQYF. The CDR3, as DNA: TGTGCCAGCAGCGTAGAAGCGGGGGCCTCAGATACGCAGTATTTT.

The V and J genes are TRBV5-1 and TRBJ1-4; a weak D match, TRBD1 (6 bases). V lost 3 bases, J lost 0 bases, and 18 bases lay in between. Germline CDR1 is SGHRS and CDR2 is YFSETQ. This CDR3 comprises 18 residues. The CDR3 loop reads CASSWSTPGASTNEKLFF. The DNA of the CDR3 is TGCGCCAGCAGCTGGTCGACCCCGGGGGCGTCAACTAATGAAAAACTGTTTTTT.